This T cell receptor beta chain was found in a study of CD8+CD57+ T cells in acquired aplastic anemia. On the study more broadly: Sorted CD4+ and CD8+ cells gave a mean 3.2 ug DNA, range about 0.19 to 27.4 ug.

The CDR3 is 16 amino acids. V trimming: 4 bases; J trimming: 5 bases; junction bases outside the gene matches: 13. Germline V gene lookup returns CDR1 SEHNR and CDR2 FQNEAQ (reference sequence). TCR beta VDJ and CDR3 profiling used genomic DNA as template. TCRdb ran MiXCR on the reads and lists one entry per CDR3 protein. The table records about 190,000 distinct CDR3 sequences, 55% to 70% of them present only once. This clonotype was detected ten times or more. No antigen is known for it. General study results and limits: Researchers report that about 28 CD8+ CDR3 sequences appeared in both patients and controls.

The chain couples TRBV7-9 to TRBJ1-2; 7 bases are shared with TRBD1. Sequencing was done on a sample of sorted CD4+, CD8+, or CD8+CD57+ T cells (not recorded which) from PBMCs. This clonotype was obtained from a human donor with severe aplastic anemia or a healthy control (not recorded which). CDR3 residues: CASSSTYGTDFYGYTF. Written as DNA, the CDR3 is TGTGCCAGCAGCTCTACCTATGGGACAGATTTTTATGGCTACACCTTC.